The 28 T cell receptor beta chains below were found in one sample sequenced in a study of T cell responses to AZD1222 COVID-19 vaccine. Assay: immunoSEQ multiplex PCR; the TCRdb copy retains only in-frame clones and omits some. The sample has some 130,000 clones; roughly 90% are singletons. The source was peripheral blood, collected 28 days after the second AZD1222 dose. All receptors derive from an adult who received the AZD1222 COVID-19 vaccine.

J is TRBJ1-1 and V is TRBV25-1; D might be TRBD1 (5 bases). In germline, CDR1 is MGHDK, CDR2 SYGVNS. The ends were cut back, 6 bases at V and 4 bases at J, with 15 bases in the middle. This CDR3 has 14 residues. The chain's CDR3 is CASRNPGGGTEAFF. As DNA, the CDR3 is TGTGCCAGCAGGAATCCGGGCGGGGGCACTGAAGCTTTCTTT.

This CDR3 reads CASSPTGGNTIYF. CDR3 nucleotides: TGTGCCAGCAGCCCTACGGGGGGAAACACCATATATTTT. The chain recombines TRBV9 with TRBJ1-3; no definite D call. This CDR3 region has 13 residues. V was clipped by 4 bases and J by 4 bases, with 9 bases between them. The germline CDR1 and CDR2 sequences are SGDLS and YYNGEE.

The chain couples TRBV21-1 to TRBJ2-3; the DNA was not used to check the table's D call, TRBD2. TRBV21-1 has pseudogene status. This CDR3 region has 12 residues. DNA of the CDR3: TGTGCCAGCATTGGCTTAGCGTCTACGCAGTATTTT. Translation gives CASIGLASTQYF.

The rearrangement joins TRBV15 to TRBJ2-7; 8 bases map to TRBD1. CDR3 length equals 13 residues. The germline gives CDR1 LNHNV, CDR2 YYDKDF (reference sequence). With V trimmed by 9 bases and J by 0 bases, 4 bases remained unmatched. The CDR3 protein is CATGTGFSYEQYF. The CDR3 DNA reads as TGTGCCACTGGGACAGGTTTCTCCTACGAGCAGTACTTC.

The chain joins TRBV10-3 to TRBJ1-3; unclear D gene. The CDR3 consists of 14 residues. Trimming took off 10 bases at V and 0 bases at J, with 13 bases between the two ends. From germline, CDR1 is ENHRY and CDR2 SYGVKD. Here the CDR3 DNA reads TGTGCCACCGGGGAGGACCGCTCTGGAAACACCATATATTTT. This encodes CATGEDRSGNTIYF.

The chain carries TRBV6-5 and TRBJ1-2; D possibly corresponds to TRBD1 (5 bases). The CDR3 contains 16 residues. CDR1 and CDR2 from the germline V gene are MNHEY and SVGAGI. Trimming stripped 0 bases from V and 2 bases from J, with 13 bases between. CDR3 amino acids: CASSYSRGARNYGYTF. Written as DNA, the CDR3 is TGTGCCAGCAGTTACTCGAGAGGGGCGAGGAACTATGGCTACACCTTC.

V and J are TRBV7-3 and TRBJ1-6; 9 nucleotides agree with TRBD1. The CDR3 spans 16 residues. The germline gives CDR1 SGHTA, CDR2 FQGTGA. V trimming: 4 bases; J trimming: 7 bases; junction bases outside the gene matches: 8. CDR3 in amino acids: CASSSTGTGLNSPLHF. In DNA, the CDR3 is TGTGCCAGCAGCTCTACCGGGACAGGGCTAAATTCACCCCTCCACTTT.

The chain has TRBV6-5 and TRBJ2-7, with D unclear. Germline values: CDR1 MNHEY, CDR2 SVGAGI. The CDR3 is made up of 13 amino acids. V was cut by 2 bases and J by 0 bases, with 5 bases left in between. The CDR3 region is CASSYESSYEQYF. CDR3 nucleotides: TGTGCCAGCAGTTACGAAAGCTCCTACGAGCAGTACTTC.

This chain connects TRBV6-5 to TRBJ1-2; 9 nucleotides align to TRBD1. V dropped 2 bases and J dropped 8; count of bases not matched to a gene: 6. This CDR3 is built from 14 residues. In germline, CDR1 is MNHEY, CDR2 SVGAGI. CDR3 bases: TGTGCCAGCAGTTACCTCGACAGGGGGGAAGGCTACACCTTC. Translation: CASSYLDRGEGYTF.

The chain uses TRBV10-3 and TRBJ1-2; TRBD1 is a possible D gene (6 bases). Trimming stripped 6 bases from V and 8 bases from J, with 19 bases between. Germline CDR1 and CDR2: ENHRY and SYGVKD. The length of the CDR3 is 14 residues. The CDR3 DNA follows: TGTGCCATCAGGGGGGCAAGGGCGAATGAAGGCTACACCTTC. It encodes CAIRGARANEGYTF.

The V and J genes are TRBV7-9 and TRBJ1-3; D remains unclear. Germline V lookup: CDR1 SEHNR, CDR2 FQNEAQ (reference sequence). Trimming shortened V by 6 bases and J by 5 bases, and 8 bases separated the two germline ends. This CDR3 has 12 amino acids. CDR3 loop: CASRTGRNTIYF. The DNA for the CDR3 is TGTGCCAGCAGGACTGGCAGAAACACCATATATTTT.

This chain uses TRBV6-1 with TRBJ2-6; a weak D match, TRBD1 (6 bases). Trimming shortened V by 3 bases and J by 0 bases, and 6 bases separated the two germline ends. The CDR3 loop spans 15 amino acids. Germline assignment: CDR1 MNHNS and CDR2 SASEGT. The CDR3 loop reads CASSEDSSGANVLTF. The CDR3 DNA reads TGTGCCAGCAGTGAGGACAGCTCTGGGGCCAACGTCCTGACTTTC.

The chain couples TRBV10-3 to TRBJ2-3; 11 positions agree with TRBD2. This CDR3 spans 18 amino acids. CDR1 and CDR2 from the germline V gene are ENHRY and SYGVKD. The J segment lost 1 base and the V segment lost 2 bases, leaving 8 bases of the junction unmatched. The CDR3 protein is CAISEIGSGRDGTDTQYF. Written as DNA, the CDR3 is TGTGCCATCAGTGAGATCGGTAGCGGGAGGGATGGCACAGATACGCAGTATTTT.

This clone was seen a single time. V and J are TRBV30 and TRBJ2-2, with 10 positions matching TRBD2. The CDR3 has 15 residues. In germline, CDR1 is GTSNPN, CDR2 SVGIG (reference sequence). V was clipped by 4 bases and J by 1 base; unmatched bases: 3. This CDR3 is CAWTSGSLNTGELFF. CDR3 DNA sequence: TGTGCCTGGACTAGCGGGAGCCTGAACACCGGGGAGCTGTTTTTT.

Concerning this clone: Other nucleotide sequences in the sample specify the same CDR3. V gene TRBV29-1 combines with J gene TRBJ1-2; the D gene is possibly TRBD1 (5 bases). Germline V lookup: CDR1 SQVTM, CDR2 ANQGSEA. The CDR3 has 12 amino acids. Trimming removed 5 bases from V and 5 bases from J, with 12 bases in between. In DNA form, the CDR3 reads TGCAGCGTTACCGGGACTCTATATGGCTACACCTTC. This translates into CSVTGTLYGYTF. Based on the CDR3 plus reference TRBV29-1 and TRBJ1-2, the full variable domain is SAVISQKPSRDICQRGTSLTIQCQVDSQVTMMFWYRQQPGQSLTLIATANQGSEATYESGFVIDKFPISRPNLTFSTLTVSNMSPEDSSIYLCSVTGTLYGYTFGSGTRLTVV.

The CDR3 spells CASSLTGRSNQPQHF. CDR3 nucleotides: TGCGCCAGCAGCTTGACAGGGCGGAGCAATCAGCCCCAGCATTTT. The rearrangement links TRBV5-1 to TRBJ1-5, with a weak D call TRBD1 (6 bases). V was cut by 1 base and J by 1 base, with 9 bases left in between. Germline V gives CDR1 SGHRS, CDR2 YFSETQ. The CDR3 runs 15 residues.

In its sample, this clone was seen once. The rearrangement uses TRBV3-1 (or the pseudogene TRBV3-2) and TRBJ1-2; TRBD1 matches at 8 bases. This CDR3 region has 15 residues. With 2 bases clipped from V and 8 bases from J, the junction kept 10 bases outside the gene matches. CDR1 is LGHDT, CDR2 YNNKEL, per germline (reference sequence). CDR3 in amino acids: CASSQRATGGNGYTF. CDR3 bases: TGTGCCAGCAGCCAAAGGGCTACAGGGGGGAACGGCTACACCTTC.

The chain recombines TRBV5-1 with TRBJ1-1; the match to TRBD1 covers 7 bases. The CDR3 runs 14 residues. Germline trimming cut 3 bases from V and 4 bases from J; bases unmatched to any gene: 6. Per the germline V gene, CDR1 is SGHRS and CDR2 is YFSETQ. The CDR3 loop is CASSSTGVGTEAFF. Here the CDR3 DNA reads TGCGCCAGCAGCTCTACAGGGGTGGGCACTGAAGCTTTCTTT.

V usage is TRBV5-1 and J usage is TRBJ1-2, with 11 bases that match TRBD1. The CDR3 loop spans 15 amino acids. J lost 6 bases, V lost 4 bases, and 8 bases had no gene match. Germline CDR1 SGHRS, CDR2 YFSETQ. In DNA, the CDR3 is TGCGCCAGCAGCGGGACAGGGGGTGGCCCCAATGGCTACACCTTC. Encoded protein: CASSGTGGGPNGYTF. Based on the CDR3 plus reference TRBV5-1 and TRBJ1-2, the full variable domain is KAGVTQTPRYLIKTRGQQVTLSCSPISGHRSVSWYQQTPGQGLQFLFEYFSETQRNKGNFPGRFSGRQFSNSRSEMNVSTLELGDSALYLCASSGTGGGPNGYTFGSGTRLTVV.

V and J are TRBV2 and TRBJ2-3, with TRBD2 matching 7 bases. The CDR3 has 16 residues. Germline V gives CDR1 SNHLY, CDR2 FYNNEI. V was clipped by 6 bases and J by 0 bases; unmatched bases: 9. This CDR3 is CASRKLASGSTDTQYF. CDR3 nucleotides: TGTGCCAGCAGAAAACTGGCTAGCGGTAGCACAGATACGCAGTATTTT. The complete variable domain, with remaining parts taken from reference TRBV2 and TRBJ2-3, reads EPEVTQTPSHQVTQMGQEVILRCVPISNHLYFYWYRQILGQKVEFLVSFYNNEISEKSEIFDDQFSVERPDGSNFTLKIRSTKLEDSAMYFCASRKLASGSTDTQYFGPGTRLTVL.

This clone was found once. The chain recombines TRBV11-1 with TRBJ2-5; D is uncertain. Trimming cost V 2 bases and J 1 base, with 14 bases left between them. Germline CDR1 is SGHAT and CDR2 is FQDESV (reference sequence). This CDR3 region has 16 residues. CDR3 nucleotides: TGTGCCAGCAGCTTATCTGGCTCCTGGGGCCAAGAGACCCAGTACTTC. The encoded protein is CASSLSGSWGQETQYF.

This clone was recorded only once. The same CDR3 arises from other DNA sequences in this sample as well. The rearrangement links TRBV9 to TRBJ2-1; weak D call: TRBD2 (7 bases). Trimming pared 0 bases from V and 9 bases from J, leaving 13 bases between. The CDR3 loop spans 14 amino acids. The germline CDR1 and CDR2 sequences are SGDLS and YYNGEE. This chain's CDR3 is CASSVGGGGREQFF. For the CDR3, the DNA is TGTGCCAGCAGCGTAGGCGGGGGCGGTCGTGAGCAGTTCTTC. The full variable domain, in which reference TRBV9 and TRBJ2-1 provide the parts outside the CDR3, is DSGVTQTPKHLITATGQRVTLRCSPRSGDLSVYWYQQSLDQGLQFLIQYYNGEERAKGNILERFSAQQFPDLHSELNLSSLELGDSALYFCASSVGGGGREQFFGPGTRLTVL.

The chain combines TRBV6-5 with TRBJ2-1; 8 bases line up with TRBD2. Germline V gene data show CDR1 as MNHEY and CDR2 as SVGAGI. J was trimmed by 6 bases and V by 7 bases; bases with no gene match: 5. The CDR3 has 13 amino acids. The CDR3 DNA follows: TGTGCCAGCACCTTTACTAGCGGCAATGAGCAGTTCTTC. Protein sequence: CASTFTSGNEQFF.

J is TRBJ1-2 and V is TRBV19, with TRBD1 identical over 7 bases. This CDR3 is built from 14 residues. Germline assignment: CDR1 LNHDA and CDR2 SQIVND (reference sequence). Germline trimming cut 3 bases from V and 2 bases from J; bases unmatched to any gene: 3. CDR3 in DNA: TGTGCCAGTAGTATGCGGGACAGCAACTATGGCTACACCTTC. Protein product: CASSMRDSNYGYTF.

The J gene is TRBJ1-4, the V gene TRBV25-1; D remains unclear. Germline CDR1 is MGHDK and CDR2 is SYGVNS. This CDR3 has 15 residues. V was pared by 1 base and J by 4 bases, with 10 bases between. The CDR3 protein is CASSESGNHNEKLFF. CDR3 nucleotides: TGTGCCAGCAGTGAATCTGGTAACCATAATGAAAAACTGTTTTTT.

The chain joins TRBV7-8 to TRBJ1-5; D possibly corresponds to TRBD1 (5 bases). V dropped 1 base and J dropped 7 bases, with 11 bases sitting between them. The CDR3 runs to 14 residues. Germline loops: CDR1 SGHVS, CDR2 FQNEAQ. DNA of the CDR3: TGTGCCAGCAGCTTAGTCGGGGCCCGCCAGCCCCAGCATTTT. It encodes CASSLVGARQPQHF.

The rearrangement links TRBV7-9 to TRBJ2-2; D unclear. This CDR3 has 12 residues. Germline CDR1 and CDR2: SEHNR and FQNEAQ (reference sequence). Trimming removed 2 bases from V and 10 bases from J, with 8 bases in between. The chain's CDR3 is CASSLPSPELFF. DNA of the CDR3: TGTGCCAGCAGCTTACCTTCCCCGGAGCTGTTTTTT.

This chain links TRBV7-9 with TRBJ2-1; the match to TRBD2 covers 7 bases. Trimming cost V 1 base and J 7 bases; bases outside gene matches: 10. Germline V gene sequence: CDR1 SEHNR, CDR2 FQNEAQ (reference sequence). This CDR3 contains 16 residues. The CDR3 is CASSLVSGVGRNEQFF. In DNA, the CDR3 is TGTGCCAGCAGCTTAGTAAGCGGGGTGGGCCGGAATGAGCAGTTCTTC.